This T cell receptor beta chain came from a study of T cell responses to AZD1222 COVID-19 vaccine. Using immunoSEQ multiplex PCR, the repertoire was profiled, and TCRdb retains in-frame clones only, with some absent. The table lists some 64,000 clones, around 83% of them singletons. Overall study results and limits: A rise in Spike-specific TCR breadth and depth followed two AZD1222 doses.

Remarks on this clone: Its antigen is unidentified.

The CDR3 is 16 residues long. V lost 4 bases to trimming and J lost 1 base, with 13 bases between them. Germline V gene sequence: CDR1 SEHNR, CDR2 FQNEAQ (reference sequence). This clonotype was obtained from an adult in good health. The starting material was peripheral blood, obtained on day 0 of AZD1222 vaccination. The chain has TRBV7-9 and TRBJ2-2; D ambiguous. Here the CDR3 DNA reads TGTGCCAGCAGCTCCAACATAGGCGGGAACACCGGGGAGCTGTTTTTT. It yields the protein CASSSNIGGNTGELFF.